This T cell receptor (beta chain) was captured by sequencing in a study of blood T cell repertoires in COVID-19. On the study more broadly: Samples taken during acute and convalescent COVID-19 were collected in the United States, Italy and Spain. PBMCs, B-cell-depleted T cells, or T cells provided the cDNA or gDNA that made up the material.

The germline gives CDR1 SGDLS, CDR2 YYNGEE. Trimming took off 3 bases at V and 8 bases at J, with 9 bases between the two ends. This CDR3 contains 12 residues. Libraries were prepared by immunoSEQ multiplex PCR; TCRdb keeps only in-frame clonotypes and omits some of them. This sample has hundreds of thousands of clones, with roughly nine tenths found just once. Self-reported history from a screening survey and questionnaire set each donor's cohort. The study counted Cohort 3 donors as recovered given two negative PCRs, clearance, or symptom resolution. V gene TRBV9 combines with J gene TRBJ2-1; D remains unclear. Sequencing was done on a sample of PBMCs or T cells enriched from blood (not recorded which). This TCR came from a man between 18 and 35 years old who had recovered from COVID-19. The CDR3 is CASSGSLHEQFF. CDR3 in DNA: TGTGCCAGCAGCGGGAGCTTGCATGAGCAGTTCTTC.